Listed below are T cell receptor beta chains from one sample, sequenced in a study of cytomegalovirus exposure and HLA in healthy donors. TCRdb's copy holds only in-frame clones and misses some; the assay was immunoSEQ multiplex PCR. The sample lists 130,000 to 150,000 clones, around 89% occurring once. The sample consisted of PBMCs. These receptors were obtained from a woman in her twenties or thirties in good health and CMV-seropositive. The CDR3 runs from the conserved cysteine through the conserved F or W. A D gene is named only where the DNA matches it firmly. Rows give clone size only sometimes, using once, few, many, or a class for an expanded clone.

v_call	clone_size	j_call	d_call	cdr3_aa	cdr3_nt
TRBV28	.	TRBJ1-5	.	CASSLFGQGKQPQHF	TGTGCCAGCAGTTTATTTGGGCAGGGAAAGCAGCCCCAGCATTTT
TRBV27	.	TRBJ1-2	.	CASSLRAPQGSSGYTF	TGTGCCAGCAGTTTACGGGCCCCCCAGGGGTCTAGTGGCTACACCTTC
TRBV28	.	TRBJ2-7	TRBD2	CASRGLANSYEQYF	TGTGCCAGCAGGGGACTAGCTAACTCCTACGAGCAGTACTTC
TRBV4-1	.	TRBJ2-7	.	CASSQGPGNYYEQYF	TGCGCCAGCAGCCAAGGTCCAGGGAACTACTACGAGCAGTACTTC
TRBV5-6	.	TRBJ2-7	.	CASSLDRSYEQYF	TGTGCCAGCAGCTTGGACAGGTCCTACGAGCAGTACTTC
TRBV27	once	TRBJ1-2	TRBD1	CASSQYDRGYGYTF	TGTGCCAGCAGCCAATATGACAGGGGGTATGGCTACACCTTC
TRBV28	few	TRBJ2-2	.	CASKGVTGELFF	TGTGCCTCCAAGGGGGTAACCGGGGAGCTGTTTTTT
TRBV7-9	.	TRBJ2-1	TRBD2	CASSPQGTSGGATYNEQFF	TGTGCCAGCAGCCCACAGGGGACTAGCGGGGGGGCCACCTACAATGAGCAGTTCTTC
TRBV7-3	.	TRBJ2-1	TRBD1	CASSSGGAYNEQFF	TGTGCCAGCAGCTCAGGGGGCGCATACAATGAGCAGTTCTTC
TRBV4-1	.	TRBJ1-4	.	CASSQTGLNEKLFF	TGCGCCAGCAGCCAAACAGGGCTAAATGAAAAACTGTTTTTT
TRBV15	.	TRBJ2-3	TRBD2	CATSNREHPGLASTDTQYF	TGTGCCACCAGCAACCGCGAACACCCGGGACTAGCGAGCACAGATACGCAGTATTTT
TRBV19	few	TRBJ1-5	.	CASSIQGSNQPQHF	TGTGCCAGTAGTATCCAGGGCAGCAATCAGCCCCAGCATTTT
TRBV9	.	TRBJ2-2	TRBD1	CASSPLGQGRTGELFF	TGTGCCAGCAGCCCCCTCGGACAGGGACGGACCGGGGAGCTGTTTTTT
TRBV7-2	.	TRBJ2-3	.	CASSPGLTASTDTQYF	TGTGCCAGCAGCCCCGGACTTACCGCTAGCACAGATACGCAGTATTTT
TRBV2	once	TRBJ2-1	TRBD1	CASRNRGVRYNEQFF	TGTGCCAGCAGGAACAGGGGGGTGAGGTACAATGAGCAGTTCTTC
TRBV5-1	.	TRBJ2-5	TRBD2	CASSLAGYQETQYF	TGCGCCAGCAGTCTAGCGGGTTACCAAGAGACCCAGTACTTC
TRBV7-9	.	TRBJ2-7	.	CASSSTNRDGLHF	TGTGCCAGCAGTTCCACCAACAGGGATGGATTGCACTTC
TRBV27	once	TRBJ2-7	TRBD1	CASSSRDSDEQYF	TGTGCCAGCAGTTCCAGGGACAGCGACGAGCAGTACTTC
TRBV10-1	.	TRBJ2-2	.	CASSHRATGELFF	TGCGCCAGCAGTCACAGGGCCACCGGGGAGCTGTTTTTT
TRBV5-1	.	TRBJ2-7	.	CASSLYRSSYEQYF	TGCGCCAGCAGCTTGTACCGGAGCTCCTACGAGCAGTACTTC
TRBV28	.	TRBJ2-5	TRBD2	CAGRRAGGQETQYF	TGTGCCGGACGTCGGGCGGGGGGGCAGGAGACCCAGTACTTC
TRBV6-5	.	TRBJ1-6	.	CASNPQGYNSPLHF	TGTGCCAGCAATCCCCAGGGTTACAATTCACCCCTCCACTTT
TRBV7-9	.	TRBJ2-7	TRBD2	CASSLSQGGEQYF	TGTGCCAGCAGCTTAAGCCAGGGAGGGGAGCAGTACTTC